This is a list of T cell receptor beta chains from one sample in a study of blood T cell repertoires in COVID-19. Produced via immunoSEQ multiplex PCR; TCRdb's table is partial and in-frame only. The sample holds 180,000 or so clones, about 91% seen once. The sequenced sample consisted of peripheral blood. These receptors all come from a woman in her twenties or thirties with acute or convalescent COVID-19. CDR3s include the opening cysteine and the closing phenylalanine or tryptophan. A D gene is named only where the DNA matches it firmly. Rows may omit the clone size; those that give it use once, few, many or a size class.

CDR3aa	d_gene	len	abundance	v_gene	j_gene
CAISVGLQGRNTIYF	.	15	.	TRBV10-3	TRBJ1-3
CASSSTPGTDSLLLGF	TRBD1	16	.	TRBV5-1	TRBJ2-7
CASSLLGRETQYF	.	13	once	TRBV12-3/TRBV12-4	TRBJ2-5
CASSLRDTGELFF	.	13	.	TRBV12-3/TRBV12-4	TRBJ2-2
CASSQGTHYGYTF	.	13	.	TRBV14	TRBJ1-2
CASSLYRSGDMQFF	.	14	.	TRBV5-8	TRBJ2-1
CASSILAGSQPQHF	.	14	.	TRBV19	TRBJ1-5
CASSLGGRGGTDTQYF	TRBD2	16	.	TRBV5-1	TRBJ2-3
CASSTGGEDTEAFF	TRBD1	14	.	TRBV28	TRBJ1-1
CASMAAGNYGYTF	.	13	.	TRBV28	TRBJ1-2
CASSRGNEQFF	.	11	few	TRBV7-2	TRBJ2-1
CASSLGGLVSTVDF	TRBD2	14	.	TRBV28	TRBJ2-3
CASSYRGREQPQHF	TRBD1	14	.	TRBV7-8	TRBJ1-5
CAWNRKTGTVGGSPLHF	.	17	.	TRBV30	TRBJ1-6
CASSQANGYTF	.	11	.	TRBV3-1/TRBV3-2	TRBJ1-2
CASSPPPEDEQFF	.	13	few	TRBV18	TRBJ2-1
CASSPLTGYAAFF	.	13	.	TRBV9	TRBJ1-1
CASNGAGGLSYEQYF	TRBD2	15	.	TRBV2	TRBJ2-7
CASSGTGGNYEQYF	TRBD1	14	.	TRBV2	TRBJ2-7
CASSSGRAEDTQYF	TRBD2	14	.	TRBV5-1	TRBJ2-3
CASSLGGGYSNQPQHF	.	16	.	TRBV6-6	TRBJ1-5
CASSLAGRETQYF	.	13	.	TRBV11-2	TRBJ2-5
CASRATGELFF	.	11	.	TRBV12-3/TRBV12-4	TRBJ2-2
CASKNQREGNEQFF	TRBD2	14	few	TRBV7-2	TRBJ2-1
CASSLGPGGYQPQHF	.	15	.	TRBV11-2	TRBJ1-5
CASSDGTSVSYEQYF	TRBD2	15	few	TRBV5-4	TRBJ2-7
CASSFTGGTGYTF	TRBD1	13	.	TRBV5-1	TRBJ1-2
CASSLYRENGYTF	.	13	.	TRBV28	TRBJ1-2
CASSRAQGIDSYEQYF	.	16	.	TRBV13	TRBJ2-7
CASSNRDTYEQYF	.	13	.	TRBV5-1	TRBJ2-7
CASSSPTDEQFF	.	12	.	TRBV11-2	TRBJ2-1
CASGTGTNQETQYF	.	14	.	TRBV12-5	TRBJ2-5
CASSYGYEQYF	.	11	.	TRBV11-3	TRBJ2-7
CASSESYNSPLHF	.	13	.	TRBV5-1	TRBJ1-6
CASSLWGSGGYTF	.	13	.	TRBV12-3/TRBV12-4	TRBJ1-2
CAFTTWSQETQYF	.	13	once	TRBV30	TRBJ2-5
CASMEDGVTGYF	.	12	.	TRBV6-5	TRBJ2-7
CAWSRMGGPTDTQYF	.	15	.	TRBV30	TRBJ2-3
CASSLGGQTGDEQFF	.	15	.	TRBV5-1	TRBJ2-1
CASTIYEQYF	.	10	.	TRBV27	TRBJ2-7